This T cell receptor (beta chain) was recorded in a study of control samples from healthy donors and cancer patients. With 1 base clipped from V and 5 bases from J, the junction kept 14 bases outside the gene matches. The CDR3 loop spans 18 amino acids. The germline CDR1 and CDR2 sequences are MGHRA and YSYEKL. Here immunoSEQ multiplex PCR was the method, and the copy in TCRdb shows in-frame clones only, minus some. The profile shows 45,000 to 60,000 clones, around 87% of them singletons. Specimen: PBMCs. The TCR was taken from a man aged 55 to 70 with head and neck cancer. V and J are TRBV4-1 and TRBJ1-2; 9 positions agree with TRBD1. CDR3 sequence reads: CASSQAVPGQGRDYGYTF. The DNA of the CDR3 is TGCGCCAGCAGCCAAGCTGTCCCGGGACAGGGACGCGATTATGGCTACACCTTC.